Following are 7 T cell receptor beta chains from one sample sequenced in a study of chronic HIV infection and antiretroviral therapy. TCRdb redid the calling of the 5' RACE reads with MiXCR, one entry per CDR3 protein. The sample lists 40,000 or so distinct CDR3 sequences; 8% to 10% were seen once. The sequenced material came from peripheral blood. The source of these receptors is an adult who had HIV and had not received antiretroviral therapy, or was an uninfected healthy control (not recorded which).

This clonotype was counted many times. The chain recombines TRBV4-1 with TRBJ2-3, with a possible D match to TRBD2 (5 bases). The V gene's germline CDR1 is MGHRA and CDR2 YSYEKL. There are 16 residues in the CDR3. Trimming stripped 1 base from V and 1 base from J, with 12 bases between. The CDR3 is CASSQARAEGTDTQYF. DNA of the CDR3: TGCGCCAGCAGCCAAGCTAGAGCGGAGGGCACAGATACGCAGTATTTT.

In this sample, this clonotype turned up a few times. The junction and the germline gene differ at one end; a read error may be behind it. V gene TRBV29-1 combines with J gene TRBJ2-7, with 9 bases identical to TRBD2. CDR3 length: 15 residues. The germline gives CDR1 SQVTM, CDR2 ANQGSEA. The CDR3 protein is CSVETPGTSSDEQYF. The CDR3 DNA is TGCAGCGTTGAAACCCCCGGGACTAGCTCCGACGAGCAGTACTTC.

This clonotype was detected many times. V is TRBV28 and J is TRBJ1-1; possible D gene TRBD1, 6 bases. The germline V gene encodes CDR1 MDHEN and CDR2 SYDVKM. V dropped 3 bases and J dropped 8 bases, with 13 bases sitting between them. The CDR3 has 13 amino acids. The CDR3 DNA follows: TGTGCCAGCAGTTTCATCTCCGGGACAGAAGCTTTCTTT. This translates into CASSFISGTEAFF.

The table lists this clonotype with a few counts. The V gene is TRBV29-1, the J gene TRBJ1-1; D might be TRBD1 (5 bases). The germline gives CDR1 SQVTM, CDR2 ANQGSEA. This CDR3 has 15 residues. V gave up 3 bases and J gave up 0 bases, with 14 bases separating them. The DNA for the CDR3 is TGCAGCGTTGAGGAGGGGTACAGCATGAACACTGAAGCTTTCTTT. Protein product: CSVEEGYSMNTEAFF.

This clonotype was counted many times. V and J are TRBV21-1 and TRBJ1-1. TRBV21-1 is listed as a pseudogene. CDR3 length: 9 amino acids. The CDR3: CASSSEAFF. The CDR3 DNA sequence: TGTGCCAGCAGCAGTGAAGCTTTCTTT.

The sample holds a few counts of this clonotype. This sequence joins TRBV10-3 and TRBJ2-3; D is ambiguous. The germline V gene has CDR1 ENHRY and CDR2 SYGVKD. The length of the CDR3 is 13 residues. The germline V and J ends were trimmed by 2 bases and 6 bases, with 9 bases remaining between them. The CDR3 DNA follows: TGTGCCATCAGTGAGACCCGGTGGGATACGCAGTATTTT. Translating gives CAISETRWDTQYF.

The chain combines TRBV27 with TRBJ2-1, with 7 bases aligning to TRBD2. Looked up from germline, CDR1 is MNHEY and CDR2 is SMNVEV (reference sequence). CDR3 length equals 13 residues. J lost 10 bases, V lost 5 bases, and 8 bases had no gene match. CDR3 amino acids: CASSIGLVYEQFF. In DNA form, the CDR3 reads TGTGCCAGCAGTATCGGACTAGTCTACGAGCAGTTCTTC.